This T cell receptor beta chain was documented in a study of PD-1 blockade in classical Hodgkin lymphoma. Each of the patients experienced relapse following autologous stem cell transplantation, and their brentuximab vedotin exposure differed. Trimming left V 8 bases short and J 6 bases short, with 26 bases between. The germline gives CDR1 LNHDA, CDR2 SQIVND (reference sequence). There are 17 residues in the CDR3. The table came from immunoSEQ multiplex PCR; TCRdb's copy has only in-frame clones and leaves some out. The sample holds 75,000 to 100,000 clones, roughly four fifths seen once. The TCR was taken from a human donor with classical Hodgkin lymphoma. The chain carries TRBV19 and TRBJ1-5; D is possibly TRBD1 (6 bases). The material sequenced was peripheral blood mononuclear cells (PBMCs), taken before the second cycle of nivolumab. This chain's CDR3 is CASRNLQGSDMRQPQHF. The CDR3 DNA reads TGTGCCAGTCGGAACCTACAGGGCTCGGATATGCGTCAGCCCCAGCATTTT.